This entry lists 18 T cell receptor beta chains sequenced from one sample in a study of blood T cell repertoires in COVID-19. Data came from immunoSEQ multiplex PCR; TCRdb stores just in-frame clones and leaves some out. The profile shows under 20,000 clones, around 81% of them singletons. Material for sequencing was peripheral blood. The receptors were gathered from a human donor in a cohort sampled during active COVID-19.

The chain couples TRBV15 to TRBJ1-2; 9 positions match TRBD1. The germline V gene encodes CDR1 LNHNV and CDR2 YYDKDF (reference sequence). The CDR3 runs 18 residues. V lost 5 bases and J lost 6; bases outside the gene matches: 19. DNA of the CDR3: TGTGCCACCAGCCAATCGAGGGACAGGGAGCTTAGGGTGGATGGCTACACCTTC. It yields the protein CATSQSRDRELRVDGYTF.

The V and J genes are TRBV11-2 and TRBJ2-3; no firm D call. The CDR3 has 10 amino acids. Deletions cut 8 bases from V and 5 bases from J, with 5 bases between. Germline assignment: CDR1 SGHAT and CDR2 FQNNGV. The CDR3: CASARDTQYF. In nucleotides, the CDR3 is TGTGCCAGCGCTAGAGATACGCAGTATTTT.

The gene calls are TRBV6-2 or TRBV6-3 and TRBJ2-2, with a tentative D call TRBD2 (6 bases). There are 13 residues in the CDR3. Per the germline V gene, CDR1 is MNHEY and CDR2 is SVGEGT. V lost 6 bases and J lost 6, with 11 bases in between. The CDR3 spells CASSRGVPGELFF. The CDR3 coding sequence is TGTGCCAGCAGCCGCGGGGTACCCGGGGAGCTGTTTTTT.

The CDR3 DNA reads as TGTGCCTGGACTGAGGTGACTAGCCGGGAGCTGTTTTTT. Translated, it gives CAWTEVTSRELFF. The V and J genes are TRBV30 and TRBJ2-2, with 7 positions matching TRBD2. CDR3 length equals 13 residues. Germline trimming cut 4 bases from V and 9 bases from J; bases unmatched to any gene: 8. CDR1 GTSNPN and CDR2 SVGIG come from the germline V gene (reference sequence).

This chain links TRBV11-3 with TRBJ2-2, with 8 bases that match TRBD2. The germline V gene has CDR1 SGHNT and CDR2 YENEEA. Trimming took 0 bases from V and 6 from J; bases not matched to a gene: 0. This CDR3 is 14 amino acids long. The CDR3: CASSLEGLAGELFF. CDR3 nucleotide sequence: TGTGCCAGCAGCTTAGAGGGACTAGCCGGGGAGCTGTTTTTT.

This clone is medium-sized within its sample. The V call is TRBV7-2, the J call TRBJ2-3; weak D call: TRBD2 (5 bases). Per the germline V gene, CDR1 is SGHTA and CDR2 is FQGNSA. The length of the CDR3 is 15 residues. V was trimmed by 2 bases and J by 6 bases, leaving 15 bases between them. The CDR3 loop is CASSLRARTADTQYF. The CDR3 DNA follows: TGTGCCAGCAGCTTACGTGCAAGGACTGCTGATACGCAGTATTTT.

This sequence joins TRBV2 and TRBJ2-7, with D perhaps TRBD2 (7 bases). The CDR3 contains 18 residues. The ends were cut back, 5 bases at V and 5 bases at J, with 28 bases in the middle. Germline CDR1 and CDR2: SNHLY and FYNNEI. CDR3 coding DNA: TGTGCCAGCAGTCCGCCCCGGTTTGGGGACACGGGGGGCAACGAGCAGTACTTC. Translated, it gives CASSPPRFGDTGGNEQYF.

The chain has TRBV6-1 and TRBJ2-7; D may be TRBD2 (5 bases). Trimming pared 2 bases from V and 2 bases from J, leaving 13 bases between. Germline values: CDR1 MNHNS, CDR2 SASEGT. The CDR3 length is 15 residues. The CDR3 spells CASSEMRDSTYEQYF. CDR3 bases: TGTGCCAGCAGTGAAATGAGGGATTCCACCTACGAGCAGTACTTC.

The chain couples TRBV5-1 to TRBJ2-2; perhaps TRBD2 as D (5 bases). V lost 4 bases to trimming and J lost 6 bases, with 19 bases between them. The CDR3 contains 16 residues. Germline V gene data show CDR1 as SGHRS and CDR2 as YFSETQ. The CDR3 DNA sequence: TGCGCCAGCAGCCGGGGTGACGTAACGCTATCCGGGGAGCTGTTTTTT. This sequence encodes CASSRGDVTLSGELFF.

This CDR3 reads CASSRTGKGGVQFSGELFF. CDR3 bases: TGTGCCAGCAGTCGGACGGGAAAAGGGGGGGTCCAGTTTAGCGGGGAGCTGTTTTTT. The chain is built from TRBV27 and TRBJ2-2, with D tentatively TRBD2 (7 bases). The CDR3 loop spans 19 amino acids. V was clipped by 5 bases and J by 7 bases, with 29 bases between them. CDR1 is MNHEY and CDR2 is SMNVEV in the germline V gene (reference sequence).

This clone is medium-sized. The gene calls are TRBV4-1 and TRBJ1-3; D is unresolved. Trimming removed 1 base at V and 1 base at J, with 14 bases between. Germline values: CDR1 MGHRA, CDR2 YSYEKL. The CDR3 length is 17 residues. For the CDR3, the DNA is TGCGCCAGCAGCCAAGCTAGCCGCGGGGTATCTGGAAACACCATATATTTT. Translating it yields CASSQASRGVSGNTIYF.

V is TRBV6-6 and J is TRBJ1-6, with D tentatively TRBD1 (5 bases). V lost 2 bases to trimming and J lost 8 bases, with 13 bases between them. Germline V gene data show CDR1 as MNHNY and CDR2 as SVGAGI (reference sequence). CDR3 length equals 15 residues. DNA for the CDR3: TGTGCCAGCAGTTACCGGGGGGGGGACGATTCACCCCTCCACTTT. Amino acids: CASSYRGGDDSPLHF.

V and J are TRBV19 and TRBJ1-4; TRBD1 matches 9 bases. The CDR3 length is 16 residues. Germline assignment: CDR1 LNHDA and CDR2 SQIVND (reference sequence). J was trimmed by 4 bases and V by 5 bases; bases with no gene match: 8. CDR3 DNA: TGTGCCAGTAGTGGAACAGGGGGCGCGGGTAATGAAAAACTGTTTTTT. The encoded protein is CASSGTGGAGNEKLFF.

J is TRBJ2-3 and V is TRBV4-1; 9 bases are a match to TRBD2. This CDR3 comprises 16 residues. Germline-derived CDR1 and CDR2 are MGHRA and YSYEKL. Trimming removed 0 bases from V and 3 bases from J; junction bases left unmatched: 4. The CDR3 loop is CASSQDSGSGTDTQYF. The CDR3, as DNA: TGCGCCAGCAGCCAAGATAGCGGGAGCGGGACAGATACGCAGTATTTT.

The rearrangement uses TRBV3-1 (or the pseudogene TRBV3-2) and TRBJ1-4; 11 bases map to TRBD1. J lost 9 bases, V lost 3 bases, and 3 bases had no gene match. Germline values: CDR1 LGHDT, CDR2 YNNKEL (reference sequence). The CDR3 runs 14 residues. CDR3 in amino acids: CASSQDRGLKKLFF. DNA for the CDR3: TGTGCCAGCAGCCAGGACAGGGGGCTTAAAAAACTGTTTTTT.

The chain couples TRBV28 to TRBJ1-4; maybe TRBD1 (5 bases). Germline CDR1 MDHEN, CDR2 SYDVKM. The V gene lost 2 bases and the J gene lost 7 bases, with 11 bases spanning the gap. The CDR3 has 14 residues. The chain's CDR3 is CASSLAGLSEKLFF. The DNA for the CDR3 is TGTGCCAGCAGTTTAGCAGGGCTGTCTGAAAAACTGTTTTTT. The full variable domain, with the rest looked up from reference TRBV28 and TRBJ1-4, is DVKVTQSSRYLVKRTGEKVFLECVQDMDHENMFWYRQDPGLGLRLIYFSYDVKMKEKGDIPEGYSVSREKKERFSLILESASTNQTSMYLCASSLAGLSEKLFFGSGTQLSVL.

V is TRBV2 and J is TRBJ2-5; 7 bases agree with TRBD1. The CDR3 spans 14 residues. Germline V gene data show CDR1 as SNHLY and CDR2 as FYNNEI. V was clipped by 4 bases and J by 4 bases; unmatched bases: 6. The CDR3 region is CASSADRILETQYF. Written as DNA, the CDR3 is TGTGCCAGCAGTGCGGACAGGATCCTAGAGACCCAGTACTTC.

V and J are TRBV24-1 and TRBJ2-3; a possible D gene is TRBD1 (5 bases). The germline CDR1 and CDR2 sequences are KGHDR and SFDVKD. Between the trimmed V and J ends, which lost 3 bases and 2 bases, there was a span of 8 bases. CDR3 size: 14 residues. CDR3 coding DNA: TGTGCCACCAGTGATCAGACAGCCACAGATACGCAGTATTTT. This translates into CATSDQTATDTQYF.